Given below is one TCR beta chain in context. V lost 4 bases and J lost 4, with 11 bases in between. The CDR3 loop spans 14 amino acids. From germline, CDR1 is SNHLY and CDR2 FYNNEI. Assay used: immunoSEQ multiplex PCR; TCRdb lists only in-frame clones, some missing. The table shows 550,000 to 800,000 clones, with 80% to 90% occurring only once. The data stem from a study of shared T cell receptors in the human thymus. This sample was shared with a second study, whose subject was human thymus T cells. That source reports: Resections removed during corrective heart surgery provided the thymus tissue used.

This chain connects TRBV2 to TRBJ1-3; a possible D gene is TRBD1 (5 bases). This sequence was found in a girl less than two years old with a congenital heart defect. The material sequenced was thymocytes. CDR3 amino acids: CASSGGGTGNTIYF. The CDR3, as DNA: TGTGCCAGCAGTGGGGGGGGTACCGGAAACACCATATATTTT.